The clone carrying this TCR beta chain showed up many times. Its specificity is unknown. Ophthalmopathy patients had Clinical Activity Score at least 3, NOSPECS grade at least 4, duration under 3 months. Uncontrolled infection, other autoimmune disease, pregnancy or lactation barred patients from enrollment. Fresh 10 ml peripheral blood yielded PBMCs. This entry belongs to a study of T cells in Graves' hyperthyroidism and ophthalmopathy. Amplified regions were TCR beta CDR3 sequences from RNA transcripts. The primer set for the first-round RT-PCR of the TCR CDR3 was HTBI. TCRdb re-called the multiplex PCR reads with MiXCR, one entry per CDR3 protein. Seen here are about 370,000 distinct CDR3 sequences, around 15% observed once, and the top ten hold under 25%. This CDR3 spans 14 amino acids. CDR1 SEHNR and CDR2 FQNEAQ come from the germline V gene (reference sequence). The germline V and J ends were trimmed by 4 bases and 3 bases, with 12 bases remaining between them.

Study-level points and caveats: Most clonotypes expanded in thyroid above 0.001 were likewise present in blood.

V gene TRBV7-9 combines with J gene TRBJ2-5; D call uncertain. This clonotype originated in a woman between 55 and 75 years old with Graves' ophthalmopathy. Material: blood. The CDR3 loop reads CASSSPVAEETQYF. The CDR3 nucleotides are TGTGCCAGCAGCTCCCCGGTGGCAGAAGAGACCCAGTACTTC.